These T cell receptor beta chains were read from a single sample in a study of blood T cell repertoires in COVID-19. TCRdb's table, derived via immunoSEQ multiplex PCR, lists solely in-frame clones and lacks some. In the table there are tens of thousands of clones, around 63% of which are singletons. Material for sequencing was peripheral blood. These receptors were taken from a human donor in a cohort sampled during active COVID-19. The CDR3 runs from the conserved cysteine through the conserved F or W. The order of the fields is D gene, V gene, clone size, J gene, CDR3 protein, CDR3 DNA. The D gene is left open where the match is weak. Some rows have no size entry. The others give once, few or many, or a class for an expanded clone.

D: NA; V: TRBV19; size: NA; J: TRBJ2-3; CDR3: CASSPDGGVSTDTQYF; DNA: TGTGCCAGTAGTCCGGACGGGGGAGTGTCCACAGATACGCAGTATTTT
D: TRBD1; V: TRBV2; size: NA; J: TRBJ2-3; CDR3: CASSRQGPDTQYF; DNA: TGTGCCAGCAGCCGACAGGGCCCAGATACGCAGTATTTT
D: TRBD2; V: TRBV7-2; size: NA; J: TRBJ2-7; CDR3: CASSLGRGGEQYF; DNA: TGTGCCAGCAGCTTGGGTCGGGGGGGCGAGCAGTACTTC
D: TRBD1; V: TRBV4-2; size: few; J: TRBJ2-7; CDR3: CASSQAGQGSRNEQYF; DNA: TGTGCCAGCAGCCAAGCGGGACAGGGAAGCCGCAACGAGCAGTACTTC
D: TRBD1; V: TRBV11-3; size: few; J: TRBJ2-7; CDR3: CASSLDREADEQYF; DNA: TGTGCCAGCAGCCTTGACAGGGAAGCAGACGAGCAGTACTTC
D: NA; V: TRBV7-2; size: few; J: TRBJ2-5; CDR3: CASSRVSETQYF; DNA: TGTGCCAGCAGTCGCGTGAGCGAGACCCAGTACTTC
D: TRBD1; V: TRBV2; size: once; J: TRBJ1-1; CDR3: CATGGQTYTEAFF; DNA: TGTGCCACAGGGGGCCAGACCTACACTGAAGCTTTCTTT
D: TRBD1; V: TRBV5-5; size: NA; J: TRBJ1-3; CDR3: CASSTEDRFAGNTIYF; DNA: TGTGCCAGCAGCACCGAGGACAGGTTCGCTGGAAACACCATATATTTT
D: TRBD2; V: TRBV11-2; size: NA; J: TRBJ2-1; CDR3: CASSRTSGSLGTYNEQFF; DNA: TGTGCCAGCAGCAGGACTAGCGGGAGTTTAGGAACCTACAATGAGCAGTTCTTC
D: NA; V: TRBV2; size: medium-sized; J: TRBJ2-7; CDR3: CASSELSSYTNEQYF; DNA: TGTGCCAGCAGTGAATTGTCGTCCTATACGAACGAGCAGTACTTC
D: NA; V: TRBV7-9; size: NA; J: TRBJ2-1; CDR3: CASSLGWTPSFNEQFF; DNA: TGTGCCAGCAGCTTAGGTTGGACTCCGTCTTTCAATGAGCAGTTCTTC
D: TRBD1; V: TRBV5-1; size: once; J: TRBJ2-7; CDR3: CASSLVFGTAYEQYF; DNA: TGCGCCAGCAGCTTGGTCTTCGGGACAGCCTACGAGCAGTACTTC
D: NA; V: TRBV2; size: NA; J: TRBJ1-2; CDR3: CASSEAQDRPF; DNA: TGTGCCAGCAGTGAAGCGCAAGACAGGCCCTTC
D: TRBD2; V: TRBV5-6; size: few; J: TRBJ2-7; CDR3: CASSRAVPSGREQYF; DNA: TGTGCCAGCAGCCGGGCGGTGCCTAGCGGGCGCGAGCAGTACTTC
D: NA; V: TRBV7-2; size: few; J: TRBJ2-7; CDR3: CASSLVWRDPYEQYF; DNA: TGTGCCAGCAGCTTAGTCTGGCGGGATCCCTACGAGCAGTACTTC
D: NA; V: TRBV20-1; size: once; J: TRBJ2-5; CDR3: CSARDEETQYF; DNA: TGCAGTGCTAGAGACGAAGAGACCCAGTACTTC
D: TRBD1; V: TRBV5-1; size: NA; J: TRBJ1-1; CDR3: CASSRTQGTNEAFF; DNA: TGCGCCAGCAGCCGCACACAGGGGACGAATGAAGCTTTCTTT
D: NA; V: TRBV6-5; size: NA; J: TRBJ1-2; CDR3: CASSRDTFYGYTF; DNA: TGTGCCAGCAGCCGGGACACCTTCTATGGCTACACCTTC
D: TRBD1; V: TRBV9; size: NA; J: TRBJ1-5; CDR3: CASSAGGQPQHF; DNA: TGTGCCAGCAGCGCAGGGGGTCAGCCCCAGCATTTT
D: NA; V: TRBV18; size: NA; J: TRBJ1-4; CDR3: CASSPTGSTNEKLFF; DNA: TGTGCCAGCTCACCAACGGGAAGTACTAATGAAAAACTGTTTTTT
D: TRBD1; V: TRBV9; size: NA; J: TRBJ1-2; CDR3: CASSGPTGFNYGYTF; DNA: TGTGCCAGCAGCGGACCGACAGGGTTTAACTATGGCTACACCTTC
D: TRBD1; V: TRBV7-2; size: NA; J: TRBJ1-1; CDR3: CASSLQGAPTEAFF; DNA: TGTGCCAGCAGCTTACAGGGGGCGCCGACTGAAGCTTTCTTT
D: TRBD2; V: TRBV28; size: NA; J: TRBJ2-3; CDR3: CASSSAGGSTDTQYF; DNA: TGTGCCAGCAGTTCAGCGGGGGGATCCACAGATACGCAGTATTTT
D: NA; V: TRBV11-1; size: NA; J: TRBJ1-2; CDR3: CASSQDINYGYTF; DNA: TGTGCCAGCAGCCAGGATATCAACTATGGCTACACCTTC
D: NA; V: TRBV9; size: NA; J: TRBJ1-6; CDR3: CASSVAQGGDSPLHF; DNA: TGTGCCAGCAGCGTAGCACAGGGTGGGGATTCACCCCTCCACTTT
D: TRBD1; V: TRBV12-5; size: few; J: TRBJ2-7; CDR3: CASGLGQGVDEQYF; DNA: TGTGCTAGTGGTTTGGGACAGGGAGTCGACGAGCAGTACTTC
D: NA; V: TRBV7-2; size: once; J: TRBJ2-1; CDR3: CASSLGGSRGEQFF; DNA: TGTGCCAGCAGCTTAGGCGGATCTCGGGGTGAGCAGTTCTTC
D: TRBD1; V: TRBV7-9; size: many; J: TRBJ2-3; CDR3: CASSPRGPDTQYF; DNA: TGTGCCAGCAGCCCGAGGGGGCCAGATACGCAGTATTTT
D: NA; V: TRBV7-2; size: NA; J: TRBJ2-7; CDR3: CASSDMGGNLLPQYF; DNA: TGTGCCAGCAGTGACATGGGTGGCAACTTACTCCCGCAGTACTTC
D: NA; V: TRBV5-5; size: NA; J: TRBJ2-7; CDR3: CASSLDRDTYEQYF; DNA: TGTGCCAGCAGCTTGGACAGGGATACCTACGAGCAGTACTTC
D: NA; V: TRBV19; size: few; J: TRBJ2-5; CDR3: CASSIVDSQETQYF; DNA: TGTGCCAGTAGTATAGTGGACTCGCAAGAGACCCAGTACTTC
D: NA; V: TRBV7-3; size: NA; J: TRBJ2-2; CDR3: CASSSDRRLGGELFF; DNA: TGTGCCAGCAGCTCCGACAGGAGGCTTGGCGGGGAGCTGTTTTTT
D: TRBD1; V: TRBV2; size: few; J: TRBJ1-6; CDR3: CASSERTGFNSPLHF; DNA: TGTGCCAGCAGTGAAAGGACAGGGTTTAATTCACCCCTCCACTTT
D: NA; V: TRBV2; size: NA; J: TRBJ2-1; CDR3: CASSPRGSSYNEQFF; DNA: TGTGCCAGCAGTCCACGGGGGAGCTCCTACAATGAGCAGTTCTTC
D: TRBD1; V: TRBV11-3; size: NA; J: TRBJ2-7; CDR3: CASSYLNRGHEQYF; DNA: TGTGCCAGCAGCTACTTAAACAGGGGCCACGAGCAGTACTTC
D: NA; V: TRBV3-1/TRBV3-2; size: few; J: TRBJ1-1; CDR3: CASSQDLWTALTEAFF; DNA: TGTGCCAGCAGCCAAGATCTTTGGACAGCATTGACTGAAGCTTTCTTT
D: TRBD2; V: TRBV7-9; size: NA; J: TRBJ2-1; CDR3: CASSLGTSRYNEQFF; DNA: TGTGCCAGCAGCTTGGGGACTAGCAGATACAATGAGCAGTTCTTC
D: TRBD1; V: TRBV13; size: NA; J: TRBJ1-4; CDR3: CASSLQGAQYEKLFF; DNA: TGTGCCAGCAGCTTACAGGGGGCGCAGTATGAAAAACTGTTTTTT
D: TRBD2; V: TRBV7-8; size: few; J: TRBJ2-1; CDR3: CASTRTRDSNEQFF; DNA: TGTGCCAGTACAAGGACTAGAGACTCCAATGAGCAGTTCTTC
D: NA; V: TRBV2; size: few; J: TRBJ1-5; CDR3: CASSERLPSNQPQHF; DNA: TGTGCCAGCAGTGAACGACTCCCTAGCAATCAGCCCCAGCATTTT
D: TRBD1; V: TRBV19; size: few; J: TRBJ1-3; CDR3: CASSVDRETPLSGNTIYF; DNA: TGTGCCAGTAGTGTCGACAGGGAGACCCCTCTCTCTGGAAACACCATATATTTT
D: NA; V: TRBV6-5; size: NA; J: TRBJ2-7; CDR3: CASSSTPGTPYEQYF; DNA: TGTGCCAGCAGTTCGACCCCCGGGACACCCTACGAGCAGTACTTC
D: NA; V: TRBV6-6; size: NA; J: TRBJ1-2; CDR3: CASSYSSGVYGYTF; DNA: TGTGCCAGCAGTTACTCGTCGGGGGTCTATGGCTACACCTTC